The 15 T cell receptor beta chains reported below all come from one sample, sequenced in a study of shared clonotypes between healthy human individuals. Clones were read by immunoSEQ multiplex PCR, and TCRdb kept only the in-frame ones, dropping some. The data hold about 2,500,000 clones, with around nine tenths observed a single time. The sample consisted of naive CD4+ T cells sorted from blood. The subset here: CD45RA+ positively selected. Receptor source: a man between 18 and 29 years old in good health.

This clone was seen once. One junction end disagrees with the germline gene, perhaps due to a read error. J is TRBJ1-6 and V is TRBV19; D unresolved. Germline lookup yields CDR1 LNHDA and CDR2 SQIVND (reference sequence). The CDR3 covers 14 residues. CDR3 loop: CASRIGQESSPLHF. The CDR3 coding sequence is TGTGCCAGTAGGATAGGGCAGGAAAGTTCACCCCTCCACTTT. Together with reference TRBV19 and TRBJ1-6, the CDR3 gives the full variable domain: DGGITQSPKYLFRKEGQNVTLSCEQNLNHDAMYWYRQDPGQGLRLIYYSQIVNDFQKGDIAEGYSVSREKKESFPLTVTSAQKNPTAFYLCASRIGQESSPLHFGNGTRLTVT.

CDR3 sequence (DNA): TGTGCCAGCAGTTTCCTCGACAGGGGGAATTCACCCCTCCACTTT. Its protein product is CASSFLDRGNSPLHF. The chain links TRBV6-5 to TRBJ1-6; 9 nucleotides match TRBD1. CDR3 length: 15 amino acids. The J segment lost 7 bases and the V segment lost 4 bases, leaving 5 bases of the junction unmatched. Germline V gene data show CDR1 as MNHEY and CDR2 as SVGAGI.

The gene calls are TRBV15 and TRBJ1-2, with 9 bases that match TRBD1. CDR3 length: 16 amino acids. With 1 base clipped from V and 3 bases from J, the junction kept 6 bases outside the gene matches. Germline V lookup: CDR1 LNHNV, CDR2 YYDKDF (reference sequence). The CDR3 DNA reads TGTGCCACCAGCAGAGGGGGGACAGGGAGGGACTATGGCTACACCTTC. Protein sequence: CATSRGGTGRDYGYTF. Looking up the rest from reference TRBV15 and TRBJ1-2 gives the full variable domain: DAMVIQNPRYQVTQFGKPVTLSCSQTLNHNVMYWYQQKSSQAPKLLFHYYDKDFNNEADTPDNFQSRRPNTSFCFLDIRSPGLGDTAMYLCATSRGGTGRDYGYTFGSGTRLTVV.

A single count supports this clone. The chain employs TRBV6-6 and TRBJ2-3; 7 bases are a match to TRBD2. CDR1 is MNHNY and CDR2 is SVGAGI in the germline V gene (reference sequence). The CDR3 extends over 14 amino acids. The trim removed 5 bases at V and 0 bases at J, leaving 2 bases unmatched. The CDR3 DNA follows: TGTGCCAGCAGTCGCGGGAGTAGCACAGATACGCAGTATTTT. Residues: CASSRGSSTDTQYF.

The chain is built from TRBV18 and TRBJ1-1; maybe TRBD1 (6 bases). This CDR3 has 14 residues. Germline V gives CDR1 KGHSH, CDR2 LQKENI. V lost 6 bases and J 3 bases, leaving 14 bases between the germline ends. CDR3 DNA sequence: TGTGCCAGCTCCCCCGGGGGGCCAGACACTGAAGCTTTCTTT. Translating gives CASSPGGPDTEAFF.

J is TRBJ2-3 and V is TRBV5-4, with TRBD2 matching over 14 bases. The CDR3 consists of 16 residues. The germline V gene has CDR1 SGHNT and CDR2 YYREEE (reference sequence). The V and J ends lost 0 bases and 10 bases, in that order; junction bases with no gene match: 7. For the CDR3, the DNA is TGTGCCAGCAGCTTGGGAGGACTAGCGGGGGGAAGGGCGCAGTATTTT. This gives the protein CASSLGGLAGGRAQYF. Looking up the rest from reference TRBV5-4 and TRBJ2-3 gives the full variable domain: ETGVTQSPTHLIKTRGQQVTLRCSSQSGHNTVSWYQQALGQGPQFIFQYYREEENGRGNFPPRFSGLQFPNYSSELNVNALELDDSALYLCASSLGGLAGGRAQYFGPGTRLTVL.

V gene TRBV6-6 combines with J gene TRBJ1-2; a possible D gene is TRBD1 (6 bases). Germline assignment: CDR1 MNHNY and CDR2 SVGAGI (reference sequence). The CDR3 runs to 15 residues. With 5 bases removed from V and 8 bases from J, the gap between germline ends came to 21 bases. For the CDR3, the DNA is TGTGCCAGCAGTCCCCATGGACGGGGGGCGAAGGGCTACACCTTC. It encodes CASSPHGRGAKGYTF.

The chain uses TRBV20-1 and TRBJ2-1, with D possibly being TRBD2 (6 bases). V lost 6 bases to trimming and J lost 8 bases, with 11 bases between them. This CDR3 has 11 residues. Germline CDR1 is DFQATT and CDR2 is SNEGSKA (reference sequence). CDR3 sequence reads: CSAEAGHEQFF. For the CDR3, the DNA is TGCAGTGCCGAAGCGGGCCATGAGCAGTTCTTC.

The J gene is TRBJ2-7, the V gene TRBV25-1; D may be TRBD1 (5 bases). Germline CDR1 reads MGHDK; CDR2 reads SYGVNS. This CDR3 region has 14 residues. V lost 3 bases to trimming and J lost 5 bases, with 14 bases between them. The CDR3 spells CASSEGRSFHEQYF. CDR3 DNA: TGTGCCAGCAGTGAGGGGCGGTCGTTCCACGAGCAGTACTTC.

V gene TRBV29-1 combines with J gene TRBJ2-3; D remains unclear. Trimming took 6 bases from V and 4 from J, leaving 11 bases between them. The CDR3 runs 12 residues. Looked up from germline, CDR1 is SQVTM and CDR2 is ANQGSEA. The CDR3 nucleotides are TGCAGCGTGACCGAGGTCGCAGATACGCAGTATTTT. This codes for CSVTEVADTQYF.

Comments on this clone: This CDR3 is also generated by other DNA sequences in the sample. The gene calls are TRBV2 and TRBJ2-2; 10 nucleotides match TRBD1. The trim removed 5 bases at V and 4 bases at J, leaving 4 bases unmatched. The germline V gene encodes CDR1 SNHLY and CDR2 FYNNEI. The CDR3 is made up of 15 amino acids. CDR3 sequence reads: CASSPRTGGTGELFF. In nucleotides, the CDR3 is TGTGCCAGCAGTCCCCGGACAGGGGGCACCGGGGAGCTGTTTTTT.

V gene TRBV18 combines with J gene TRBJ2-7; 9 bases fit TRBD2. V was pared by 0 bases and J by 2 bases, with 8 bases of the junction left unmatched. The germline V gene encodes CDR1 KGHSH and CDR2 LQKENI. CDR3 length: 17 residues. CDR3 in DNA: TGTGCCAGCTCACCACCGAGCCGCGGGAGGGCCGCCTACGAGCAGTACTTC. This codes for CASSPPSRGRAAYEQYF.

Worth noting for this clone: An end of the junction differs from the germline gene, which may be a read error. Distinct nucleotide sequences in the sample also encode this CDR3. The chain combines TRBV2 with TRBJ2-7; 9 bases map to TRBD1. The CDR3 consists of 14 residues. Germline CDR1 reads SNHLY; CDR2 reads FYNNEI. The CDR3 protein is CASKRGQGAYEQYF. The CDR3 DNA follows: TGTGCCAGCAAGAGGGGACAGGGCGCCTATGAGCAGTACTTC.

Note on this clone: The same CDR3 can be traced to other DNA sequences in this sample. The CDR3 region has the DNA TGTGCCAGCAGTTACTCTAGGGGAGGGACCGGGGAGCTGTTTTTT. Its translation is CASSYSRGGTGELFF. The chain has TRBV6-6 and TRBJ2-2, with TRBD2 matching over 7 bases. Germline V gene lookup returns CDR1 MNHNY and CDR2 SVGAGI (reference sequence). This CDR3 contains 15 residues. J lost 5 bases, V lost 0 bases, and 3 bases had no gene match.

V is TRBV10-1 and J is TRBJ1-2; no firm D call. The CDR3 consists of 18 residues. V was shortened by 4 bases and J by 1 base, with 22 bases between the two germline ends. Germline-derived CDR1 and CDR2 are WNHNN and SYGVQD (reference sequence). The CDR3 nucleotides read TGCGCCAGCAGTGTTAGGATGTTATCCAGCCGAATTAACTATGGCTACACCTTC. Its protein product is CASSVRMLSSRINYGYTF.